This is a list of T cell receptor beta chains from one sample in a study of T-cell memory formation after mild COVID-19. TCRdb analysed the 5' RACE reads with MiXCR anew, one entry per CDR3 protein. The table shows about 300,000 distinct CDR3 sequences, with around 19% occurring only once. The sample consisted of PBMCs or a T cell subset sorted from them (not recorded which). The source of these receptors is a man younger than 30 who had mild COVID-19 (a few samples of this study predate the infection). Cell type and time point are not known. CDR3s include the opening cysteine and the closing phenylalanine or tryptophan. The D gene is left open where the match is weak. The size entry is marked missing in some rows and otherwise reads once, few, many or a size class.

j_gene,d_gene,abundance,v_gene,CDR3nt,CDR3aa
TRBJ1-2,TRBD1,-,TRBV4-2,TGTGCCAGCAGCCAAGATTTGCGGGGGGACAGCTATGGCTACACCTTC,CASSQDLRGDSYGYTF
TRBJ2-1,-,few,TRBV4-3,TGCGCCAGCAGCCAAGTCCCCGAGAATGAGCAGTTCTTC,CASSQVPENEQFF
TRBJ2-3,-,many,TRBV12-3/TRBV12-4,TGTGCCAGCAGCCCGACTGGCACAGATACGCAGTATTTT,CASSPTGTDTQYF
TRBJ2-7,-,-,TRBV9,TGTGCCAGCAGCCTCCAGGGCTTCTCCTACGAGCAGTACTTC,CASSLQGFSYEQYF
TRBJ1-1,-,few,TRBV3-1,TGTGCCAGCAGCCAAAGGGGGGTCGTAGTGGATACTGAAGCTTTCTTT,CASSQRGVVVDTEAFF
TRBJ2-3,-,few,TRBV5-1,TGCGCCAGCAGCTTGGGACAAAAGTGGGATACGCAGTATTTT,CASSLGQKWDTQYF
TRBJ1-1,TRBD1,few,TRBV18,TGTGCCAGCTCACCACCTCCAGGGGGACAAGCTTTCTTT,CASSPPPGGQAFF
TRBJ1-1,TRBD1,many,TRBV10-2,TGCGCCGGTAACAGGGGGCCCAACACTGAAGCTTTCTTT,CAGNRGPNTEAFF
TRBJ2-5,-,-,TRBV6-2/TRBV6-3,TGTGCCACCCTCCGCTGGGAACGGGAGACCCAGTACTTC,CATLRWERETQYF
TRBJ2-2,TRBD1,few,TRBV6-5,TGTGCCAGCGGACAGGGGGTCACCGGGGAGCTGTTTTTT,CASGQGVTGELFF
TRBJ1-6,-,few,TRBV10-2,TGCGCCACCAGAGGCCAAGGATGGAATTCACCCCTCCACTTT,CATRGQGWNSPLHF
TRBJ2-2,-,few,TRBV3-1,TGTGCCAGCAGCCAGGGCTATGGGGCCGGGGAGCTGTTTTTT,CASSQGYGAGELFF
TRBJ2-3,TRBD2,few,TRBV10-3,TGTGCCATCAGAGCTAGCGGGCCGACAGATACGCAGTATTTT,CAIRASGPTDTQYF
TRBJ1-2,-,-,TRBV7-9,TGTGCCAGCAGCTTAGAAGCTGGCTACACCTTC,CASSLEAGYTF
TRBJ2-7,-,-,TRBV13,TGTGCCAGCAGCCCGGGGACCCTCTACGAGCAGTACTTC,CASSPGTLYEQYF
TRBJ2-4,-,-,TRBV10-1,TGCGCCAGCATTAGGGTCAAAAACATTCAGTACTTC,CASIRVKNIQYF
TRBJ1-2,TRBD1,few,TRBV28,TGTGCCAGCAGTTCAAGTCCCGGGACAGGGAGGGATGGCTACACCTTC,CASSSSPGTGRDGYTF
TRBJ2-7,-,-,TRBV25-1,TGTGCCAGCAGTGAATATCAGGGGAGGGACGAGCAGTACTTC,CASSEYQGRDEQYF
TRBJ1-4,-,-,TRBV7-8,TGTGCCAGCAGCTCCCGTTTTGCAACTAATGAAAAACTGTTTTTT,CASSSRFATNEKLFF
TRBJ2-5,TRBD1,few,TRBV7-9,TGTGCCAGCAGCTTAGGGGACAGGGGTAATCAAGAGACCCAGTACTTC,CASSLGDRGNQETQYF
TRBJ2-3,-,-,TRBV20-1,TGCAGTGCTCGGGACGGCACAGATACGCAGTATTTT,CSARDGTDTQYF
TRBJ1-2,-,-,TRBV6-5,TGTGCCAGCAGTTACAGCCGAGGGAGGTATGGCTACACCTTC,CASSYSRGRYGYTF
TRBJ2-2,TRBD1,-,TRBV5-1,TGCGCCAGCAGCTTTAGTAGGGGGCTCGGCACCGGGGAGCTGTTTTTT,CASSFSRGLGTGELFF
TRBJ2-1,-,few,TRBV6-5,TGTGCCAGCAGTTACTCGACAGGAATTTACAATGAGCAGTTCTTC,CASSYSTGIYNEQFF
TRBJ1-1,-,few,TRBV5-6,TGTGCCAGCAGCTTGGCCGGCAGGGGATTCACTGAAGCTTTCTTT,CASSLAGRGFTEAFF
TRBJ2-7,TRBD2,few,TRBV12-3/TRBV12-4,TGTGCCAGCAGGCTAGCGGGGGGGCCCTCCTACGAGCAGTACTTC,CASRLAGGPSYEQYF
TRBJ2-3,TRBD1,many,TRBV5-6,TGTGCCAGCAGCTCAACAGGGGGCACAGATACGCAGTATTTT,CASSSTGGTDTQYF
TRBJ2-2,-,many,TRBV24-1,TGTGCCACCCAAGGTTGGGGCGACGGGGAGCTGTTTTTT,CATQGWGDGELFF
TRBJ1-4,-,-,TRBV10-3,TGTGCCATCAGTCGGGAGGGACCAACTAATGAAAAACTGTTTTTT,CAISREGPTNEKLFF
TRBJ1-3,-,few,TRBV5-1,TGCGCCAAAGTGAGTCGATTCTCTGGAAACACCATATATTTT,CAKVSRFSGNTIYF
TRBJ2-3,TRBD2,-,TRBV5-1,TGCGCCAGCAGCGGAGCGGGGCGAGGCACAGATACGCAGTATTTT,CASSGAGRGTDTQYF
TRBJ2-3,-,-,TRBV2,TGTGCCAGCAGTGGGGGTTTCGATACGCAGTATTTT,CASSGGFDTQYF
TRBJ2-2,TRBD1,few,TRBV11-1,TGTGCCAGCAGGGACAGGTCGGACACCGGGGAGCTGTTTTTT,CASRDRSDTGELFF
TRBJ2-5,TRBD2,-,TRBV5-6,TGTGCCAGCAGCTTGGCCGGGGGGATGGAGACCCAGTACTTC,CASSLAGGMETQYF
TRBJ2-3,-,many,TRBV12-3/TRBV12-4,TGTGCCAGCAGACGGGGCCGGGTAGATACGCAGTATTTT,CASRRGRVDTQYF
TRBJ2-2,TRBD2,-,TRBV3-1,TGTGCCAGCAGCCAAGCCGGGGGGGCCGGCGCCGGGGAGCTGATTTTT,CASSQAGGAGAGELIF
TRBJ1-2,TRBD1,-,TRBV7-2,TGTGCCAGCAGCTTAACCTCAGGGGGAACTAACTATGGCTACACCTTC,CASSLTSGGTNYGYTF